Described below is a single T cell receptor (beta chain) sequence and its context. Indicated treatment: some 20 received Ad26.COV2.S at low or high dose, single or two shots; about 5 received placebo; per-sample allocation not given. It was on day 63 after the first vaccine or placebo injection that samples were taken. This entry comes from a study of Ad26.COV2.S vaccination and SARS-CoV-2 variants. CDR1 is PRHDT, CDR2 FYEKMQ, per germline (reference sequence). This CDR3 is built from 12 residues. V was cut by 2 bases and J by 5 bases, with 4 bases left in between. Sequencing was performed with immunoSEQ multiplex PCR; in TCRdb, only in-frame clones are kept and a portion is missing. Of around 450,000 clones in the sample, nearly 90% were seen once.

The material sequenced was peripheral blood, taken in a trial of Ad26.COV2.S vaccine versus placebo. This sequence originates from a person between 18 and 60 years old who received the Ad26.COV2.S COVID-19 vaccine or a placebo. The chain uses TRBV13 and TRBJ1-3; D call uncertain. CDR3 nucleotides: TGTGCCAGCAGCTTAACAAGAAACACCATATATTTT. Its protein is CASSLTRNTIYF.